This T cell receptor beta chain was sequenced for a study of blood T cell repertoires in COVID-19. Here immunoSEQ multiplex PCR was the method, and the copy in TCRdb shows in-frame clones only, minus some. The data contain 400,000 to 550,000 clones, around nine tenths of them singletons. This clone appeared once. The sequence was collected from a woman between 25 and 40 years old with acute or convalescent COVID-19. Sequencing used peripheral blood.

CDR3 nucleotides: TGTGCCAGCAGCTCGGGGGCCTTGGGACAGTCCAACAAAAACATTCAGTACTTC. Protein product: CASSSGALGQSNKNIQYF. The chain has TRBV11-2 and TRBJ2-4, with a weak D call TRBD1 (7 bases). The germline V gene has CDR1 SGHAT and CDR2 FQNNGV. CDR3 length: 18 amino acids. V lost 4 bases to trimming and J lost 3 bases, with 22 bases between them. The full variable domain, with the rest looked up from reference TRBV11-2 and TRBJ2-4, is EAGVAQSPRYKIIEKRQSVAFWCNPISGHATLYWYQQILGQGPKLLIQFQNNGVVDDSQLPKDRFSAERLKGVDSTLKIQPAKLEDSAVYLCASSSGALGQSNKNIQYFGAGTRLSVL.